Below, 20 T cell receptor beta chains from the same sample are listed, as sequenced in a study of blood T cell repertoires in COVID-19. TCRdb keeps only in-frame clones here, not all; method: immunoSEQ multiplex PCR. The sample has around 160,000 clones, about four fifths seen once. The specimen was peripheral blood. These receptors were collected from a human donor with acute or convalescent COVID-19. The donor label of this sample is uncertain.

The rearrangement links TRBV4-1 to TRBJ1-2; the D gene is possibly TRBD1 (6 bases). The V gene's germline CDR1 is MGHRA and CDR2 YSYEKL. Trimming cost V 1 base and J 6 bases, with 15 bases left between them. The length of the CDR3 is 15 residues. Written as DNA, the CDR3 is TGCGCCAGCAGCCAAGGAGACAGGTGGTTCGATGGCTACACCTTC. Its protein is CASSQGDRWFDGYTF.

This clone was seen only a few times. V and J are TRBV20-1 and TRBJ1-1; 9 bases are shared with TRBD1. The ends lost 5 bases at V and 6 bases at J; junction bases unmatched: 1. The CDR3 is 11 residues long. The germline V gene encodes CDR1 DFQATT and CDR2 SNEGSKA (reference sequence). CDR3 DNA sequence: TGCAGTGCTCGGACAGGGGCTGAAGCTTTCTTT. Its translation is CSARTGAEAFF.

This chain joins TRBV10-1 and TRBJ2-1; TRBD2 agrees at 7 bases. The CDR3 consists of 15 residues. The germline V gene encodes CDR1 WNHNN and CDR2 SYGVQD (reference sequence). Trimming cost V 8 bases and J 0 bases; bases outside gene matches: 7. CDR3 DNA sequence: TGCGCCAGCGGGGCTAGCGGTGACTCCTACAATGAGCAGTTCTTC. Its protein product is CASGASGDSYNEQFF.

The gene calls are TRBV5-6 and TRBJ2-3; 9 positions agree with TRBD1. The CDR3 sequence is 17 residues long. Germline V CDR1 and CDR2: SGHDT, YYEEEE. V lost 5 bases, J lost 6 bases, and 16 bases stayed unmatched. The CDR3: CASRIINRGLPMDTQYF. In DNA form, the CDR3 reads TGTGCCAGCAGGATAATAAACAGGGGGCTACCCATGGATACGCAGTATTTT.

The chain couples TRBV19 to TRBJ2-1; D remains ambiguous. Germline loops: CDR1 LNHDA, CDR2 SQIVND (reference sequence). The CDR3 has 12 amino acids. Between the trimmed V and J ends, which lost 6 bases and 8 bases, there was a span of 11 bases. CDR3 region: CASRGEVDEQFF. DNA for the CDR3: TGTGCCAGTAGGGGCGAAGTCGATGAGCAGTTCTTC.

The J gene is TRBJ2-1, the V gene TRBV12-3 or TRBV12-4, with 7 bases that match TRBD1. This CDR3 contains 13 residues. V gave up 3 bases and J gave up 5 bases; unmatched junction bases: 1. The CDR3 loop is CASSFQGDNEQFF. The CDR3 DNA reads TGTGCCAGCAGTTTCCAGGGGGACAATGAGCAGTTCTTC.

This clone has just one count. The V and J genes are TRBV30 and TRBJ1-4; possible D gene TRBD1, 6 bases. V lost 3 bases and J 0 bases, leaving 14 bases between the germline ends. Germline values: CDR1 GTSNPN, CDR2 SVGIG (reference sequence). The CDR3 is 16 amino acids. CDR3 DNA sequence: TGTGCCTGGAGGGGGACAACCTCTGCAACTAATGAAAAACTGTTTTTT. This codes for CAWRGTTSATNEKLFF. Drawing the rest from reference TRBV30 and TRBJ1-4, the complete variable domain is SQTIHQWPATLVQPVGSPLSLECTVEGTSNPNLYWYRQAAGRGLQLLFYSVGIGQISSEVPQNLSASRPQDRQFILSSKKLLLSDSGFYLCAWRGTTSATNEKLFFGSGTQLSVL.

The chain couples TRBV5-1 to TRBJ2-2; 7 nucleotides match TRBD1. The ends lost 0 bases at V and 3 bases at J; junction bases unmatched: 2. The CDR3 spans 15 residues. Germline lookup yields CDR1 SGHRS and CDR2 YFSETQ. CDR3 coding DNA: TGCGCCAGCAGCTTGGGGCAGGGGGACACCGGGGAGCTGTTTTTT. Protein product: CASSLGQGDTGELFF.

The chain is built from TRBV2 and TRBJ2-1, with TRBD2 matching over 11 bases. The CDR3 length is 15 residues. Germline-derived CDR1 and CDR2 are SNHLY and FYNNEI. V lost 6 bases, J lost 10 bases, and 11 bases stayed unmatched. Here the CDR3 DNA reads TGTGCCAGCAGCAGAAGGGAGACTAGCGGGGCCGAGCAGTTCTTC. Residues: CASSRRETSGAEQFF.

The chain carries TRBV9 and TRBJ2-2, with 9 positions matching TRBD2. This CDR3 is 16 amino acids long. The V and J ends lost 0 bases and 0 bases, in that order; junction bases with no gene match: 0. Germline assignment: CDR1 SGDLS and CDR2 YYNGEE. In DNA form, the CDR3 reads TGTGCCAGCAGCGTAGGCGGGGGGGCGAACACCGGGGAGCTGTTTTTT. Its translation: CASSVGGGANTGELFF. The full variable domain, its missing parts supplied by reference TRBV9 and TRBJ2-2, is DSGVTQTPKHLITATGQRVTLRCSPRSGDLSVYWYQQSLDQGLQFLIQYYNGEERAKGNILERFSAQQFPDLHSELNLSSLELGDSALYFCASSVGGGANTGELFFGEGSRLTVL.

This chain joins TRBV2 and TRBJ1-1; 7 bases align to TRBD1. The CDR3 has 14 amino acids. CDR1 and CDR2 (germline): SNHLY, FYNNEI. The V gene end was trimmed by 6 bases and the J gene end by 4 bases; junction bases not matched to a gene: 8. This chain's CDR3 is CASRGTAPGTEAFF. Written as DNA, the CDR3 is TGTGCCAGCAGAGGGACAGCCCCGGGCACTGAAGCTTTCTTT.

The V gene is TRBV11-2, the J gene TRBJ2-3; D is unclear. Between the trimmed V and J ends, which lost 7 bases and 2 bases, there was a span of 13 bases. CDR1 SGHAT and CDR2 FQNNGV come from the germline V gene. The CDR3 has 14 amino acids. CDR3 nucleotide sequence: TGTGCCAGCACCCCAAGAGTCGTCACAGATACGCAGTATTTT. Residues: CASTPRVVTDTQYF.

This rearrangement joins TRBV4-1 to TRBJ1-1, with D perhaps TRBD1 (5 bases). Germline CDR1 reads MGHRA; CDR2 reads YSYEKL. The CDR3 contains 14 residues. Trimming cost V 8 bases and J 1 base, with 14 bases left between them. The CDR3, as DNA: TGCGCCAGCCGTGGGGGGGGATGGAACACTGAAGCTTTCTTT. Its translation: CASRGGGWNTEAFF.

This rearrangement joins TRBV5-4 to TRBJ1-5; 10 nucleotides match TRBD1. V lost 4 bases, J lost 2 bases, and 6 bases stayed unmatched. The germline gives CDR1 SGHNT, CDR2 YYREEE (reference sequence). There are 16 residues in the CDR3. The CDR3 spells CASSARDRGGNQPQHF. DNA of the CDR3: TGTGCCAGCAGCGCCCGGGACAGGGGAGGCAATCAGCCCCAGCATTTT.

This clone has a single count. The chain has TRBV6-5 and TRBJ1-1, with D perhaps TRBD1 (6 bases). Germline V CDR1 and CDR2: MNHEY, SVGAGI. The V and J ends lost 6 bases and 0 bases respectively, with 14 bases between them. The length of the CDR3 is 15 residues. This CDR3 reads CASSRGGLMNTEAFF. CDR3 sequence (DNA): TGTGCCAGCAGCCGTGGGGGCCTCATGAACACTGAAGCTTTCTTT.

The chain links TRBV2 to TRBJ1-1, with D possibly being TRBD1 (6 bases). The V gene lost 6 bases and the J gene lost 5 bases, with 16 bases spanning the gap. The CDR3 length is 14 residues. Germline lookup yields CDR1 SNHLY and CDR2 FYNNEI. The CDR3 here is CASSRGGRGTEAFF. DNA for the CDR3: TGTGCCAGCAGCCGTGGAGGGAGGGGGACTGAAGCTTTCTTT.

This chain joins TRBV24-1 and TRBJ2-2, with 11 bases lining up with TRBD2. The V gene's germline CDR1 is KGHDR and CDR2 SFDVKD. The length of the CDR3 is 14 residues. V dropped 7 bases and J dropped 3; count of bases not matched to a gene: 0. CDR3 sequence: CATRGLADTGELFF. The CDR3 DNA follows: TGTGCCACCAGGGGACTAGCGGACACCGGGGAGCTGTTTTTT.

This clone came up a few times. V and J are TRBV30 and TRBJ2-3; 8 positions match TRBD1. This CDR3 is 15 amino acids long. The V segment lost 0 bases and the J segment 1 base; nucleotides outside the gene matches: 3. CDR1 is GTSNPN, CDR2 SVGIG, per germline (reference sequence). The DNA of the CDR3 is TGTGCCTGGAGTGTAGACAGGGGAGGCACAGATACGCAGTATTTT. Translation: CAWSVDRGGTDTQYF.

The chain combines TRBV19 with TRBJ1-5; a weak D match, TRBD1 (5 bases). The CDR3 runs 12 residues. Trimming took off 7 bases at V and 6 bases at J, with 10 bases between the two ends. Germline V gene sequence: CDR1 LNHDA, CDR2 SQIVND (reference sequence). CDR3 amino acids: CASNPQGQPQHF. CDR3 sequence (DNA): TGTGCCAGTAATCCCCAGGGTCAGCCCCAGCATTTT.

J is TRBJ2-3 and V is TRBV29-1; 9 nucleotides line up with TRBD2. The germline CDR1 and CDR2 sequences are SQVTM and ANQGSEA. Unmatched junction bases numbered 6, after V lost 5 bases and J lost 3 bases. The CDR3 has 14 residues. The chain's CDR3 is CSVLAGGRTDTQYF. Here the CDR3 DNA reads TGCAGCGTTCTTGCGGGGGGGCGGACAGATACGCAGTATTTT.